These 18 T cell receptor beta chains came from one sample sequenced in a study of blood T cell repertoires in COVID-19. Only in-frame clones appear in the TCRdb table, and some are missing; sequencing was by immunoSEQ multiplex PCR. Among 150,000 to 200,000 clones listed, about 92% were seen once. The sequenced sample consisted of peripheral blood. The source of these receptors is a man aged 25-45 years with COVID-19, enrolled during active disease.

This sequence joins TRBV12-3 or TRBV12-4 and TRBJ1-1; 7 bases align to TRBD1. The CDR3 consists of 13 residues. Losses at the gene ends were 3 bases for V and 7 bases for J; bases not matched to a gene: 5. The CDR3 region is CASSFLRQGEAFF. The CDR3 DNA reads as TGTGCCAGCAGTTTTCTCCGACAGGGTGAAGCTTTCTTT.

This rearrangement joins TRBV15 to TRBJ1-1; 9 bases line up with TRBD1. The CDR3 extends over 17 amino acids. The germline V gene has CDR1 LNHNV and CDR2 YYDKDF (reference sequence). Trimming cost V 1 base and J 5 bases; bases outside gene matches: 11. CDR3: CATSRGGTGIGKTEAFF. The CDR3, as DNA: TGTGCCACCAGCAGAGGGGGGACAGGGATCGGGAAAACTGAAGCTTTCTTT.

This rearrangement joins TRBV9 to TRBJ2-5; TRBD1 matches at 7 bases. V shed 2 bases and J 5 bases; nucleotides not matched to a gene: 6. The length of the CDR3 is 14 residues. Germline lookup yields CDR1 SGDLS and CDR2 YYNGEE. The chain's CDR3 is CASSVTTGDETQYF. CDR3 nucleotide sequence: TGTGCCAGCAGCGTTACTACAGGGGATGAGACCCAGTACTTC.

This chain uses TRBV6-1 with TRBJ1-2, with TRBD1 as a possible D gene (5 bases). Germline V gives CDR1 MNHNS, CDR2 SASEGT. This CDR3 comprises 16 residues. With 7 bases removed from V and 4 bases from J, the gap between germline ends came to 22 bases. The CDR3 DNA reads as TGTGCCAGCAATGAGGGCAGGGTTCTAGGATTCTATGGCTACACCTTC. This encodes CASNEGRVLGFYGYTF.

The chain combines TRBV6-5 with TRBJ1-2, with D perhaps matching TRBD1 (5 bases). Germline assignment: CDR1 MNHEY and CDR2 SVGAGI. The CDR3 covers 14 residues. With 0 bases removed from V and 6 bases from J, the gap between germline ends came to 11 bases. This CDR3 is CASSYSGREDGYTF. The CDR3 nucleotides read TGTGCCAGCAGTTACTCAGGCAGGGAGGATGGCTACACCTTC.

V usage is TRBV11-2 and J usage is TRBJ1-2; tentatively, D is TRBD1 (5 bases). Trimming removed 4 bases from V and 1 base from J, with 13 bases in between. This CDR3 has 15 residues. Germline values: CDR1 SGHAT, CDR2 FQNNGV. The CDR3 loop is CASSSPGGVNYGYTF. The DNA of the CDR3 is TGTGCCAGCAGCTCCCCGGGAGGGGTTAACTATGGCTACACCTTC.

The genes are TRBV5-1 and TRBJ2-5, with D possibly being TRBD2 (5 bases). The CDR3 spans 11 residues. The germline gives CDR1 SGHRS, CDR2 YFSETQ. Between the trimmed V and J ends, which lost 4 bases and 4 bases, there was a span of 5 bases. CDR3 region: CASSAGETQYF. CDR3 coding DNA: TGCGCCAGCAGCGCGGGAGAGACCCAGTACTTC.

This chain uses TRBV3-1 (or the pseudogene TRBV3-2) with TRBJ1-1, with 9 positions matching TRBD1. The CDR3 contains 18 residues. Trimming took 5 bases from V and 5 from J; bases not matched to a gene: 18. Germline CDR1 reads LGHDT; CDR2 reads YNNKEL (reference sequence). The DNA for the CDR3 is TGTGCCAGCAGCGCCCTACCTGGGACAGGGCTTGGGAGTACTGAAGCTTTCTTT. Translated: CASSALPGTGLGSTEAFF.

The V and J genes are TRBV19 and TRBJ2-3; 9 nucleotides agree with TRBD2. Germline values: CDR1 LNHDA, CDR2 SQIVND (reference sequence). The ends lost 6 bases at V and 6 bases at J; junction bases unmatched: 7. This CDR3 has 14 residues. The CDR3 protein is CASRTSGARDTQYF. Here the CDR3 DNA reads TGTGCCAGTAGGACTAGCGGTGCCCGCGATACGCAGTATTTT.

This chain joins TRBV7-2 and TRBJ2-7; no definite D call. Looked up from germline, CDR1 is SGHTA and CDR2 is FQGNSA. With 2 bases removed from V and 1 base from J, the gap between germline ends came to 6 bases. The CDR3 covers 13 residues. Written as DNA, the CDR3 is TGTGCCAGCAGCTTACAGGAATCCTACGAGCAGTACTTC. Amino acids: CASSLQESYEQYF.

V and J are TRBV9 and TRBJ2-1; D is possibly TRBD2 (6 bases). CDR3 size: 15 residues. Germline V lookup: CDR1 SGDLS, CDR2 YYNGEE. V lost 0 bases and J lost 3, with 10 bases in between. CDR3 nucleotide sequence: TGTGCCAGCAGCGTAGCGGGGACTGACTACAATGAGCAGTTCTTC. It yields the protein CASSVAGTDYNEQFF. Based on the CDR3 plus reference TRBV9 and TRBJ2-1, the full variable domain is DSGVTQTPKHLITATGQRVTLRCSPRSGDLSVYWYQQSLDQGLQFLIQYYNGEERAKGNILERFSAQQFPDLHSELNLSSLELGDSALYFCASSVAGTDYNEQFFGPGTRLTVL.

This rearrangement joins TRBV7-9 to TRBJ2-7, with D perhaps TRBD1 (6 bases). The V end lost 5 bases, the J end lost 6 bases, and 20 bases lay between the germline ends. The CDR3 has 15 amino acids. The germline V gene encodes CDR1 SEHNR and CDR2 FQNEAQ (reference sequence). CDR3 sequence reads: CASSIQGVGAFEQYF. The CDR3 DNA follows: TGTGCCAGCAGCATACAGGGAGTTGGGGCTTTCGAGCAGTACTTC.

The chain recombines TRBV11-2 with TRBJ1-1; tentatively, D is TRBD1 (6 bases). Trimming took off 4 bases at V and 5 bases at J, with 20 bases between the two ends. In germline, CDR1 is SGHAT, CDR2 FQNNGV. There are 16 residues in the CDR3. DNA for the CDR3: TGTGCCAGCAGCTCGGCGGACCAGGGGTTTTATACTGAAGCTTTCTTT. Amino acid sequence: CASSSADQGFYTEAFF.

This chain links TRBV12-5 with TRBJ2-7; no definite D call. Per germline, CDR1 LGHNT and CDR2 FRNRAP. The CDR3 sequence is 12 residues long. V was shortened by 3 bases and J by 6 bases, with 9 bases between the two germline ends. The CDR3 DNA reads TGTGCTAGTGGTTTTTCCGGTGGCGAGCAGTACTTC. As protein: CASGFSGGEQYF.

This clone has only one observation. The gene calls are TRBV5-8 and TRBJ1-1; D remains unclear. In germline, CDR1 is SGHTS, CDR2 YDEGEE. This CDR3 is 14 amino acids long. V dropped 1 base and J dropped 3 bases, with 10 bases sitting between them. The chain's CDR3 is CASSLWAAHTEAFF. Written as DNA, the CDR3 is TGTGCCAGCAGCTTGTGGGCAGCCCACACTGAAGCTTTCTTT.

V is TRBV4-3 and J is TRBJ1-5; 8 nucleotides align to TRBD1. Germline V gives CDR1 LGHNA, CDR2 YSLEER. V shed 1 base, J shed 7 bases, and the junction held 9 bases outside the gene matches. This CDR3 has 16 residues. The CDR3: CASSQVAGGAGQPQHF. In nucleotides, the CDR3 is TGCGCCAGCAGCCAAGTCGCAGGGGGCGCCGGGCAGCCCCAGCATTTT.

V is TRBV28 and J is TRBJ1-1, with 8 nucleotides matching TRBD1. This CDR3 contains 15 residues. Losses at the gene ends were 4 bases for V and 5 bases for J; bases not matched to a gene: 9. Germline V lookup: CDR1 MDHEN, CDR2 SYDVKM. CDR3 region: CASSSNGQGGTEAFF. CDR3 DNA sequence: TGTGCCAGCAGTTCGAATGGACAGGGAGGGACTGAAGCTTTCTTT.

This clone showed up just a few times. CDR3: CASSQQGYTEAFF. DNA for the CDR3: TGTGCCAGCAGCCAGCAGGGGTACACTGAAGCTTTCTTT. The chain couples TRBV3-1 (or the pseudogene TRBV3-2) to TRBJ1-1; a weak D match, TRBD1 (6 bases). Germline-derived CDR1 and CDR2 are LGHDT and YNNKEL (reference sequence). With 3 bases removed from V and 3 bases from J, the gap between germline ends came to 8 bases. CDR3 size: 13 residues.